The 7 T cell receptor beta chains below were found in one sample sequenced in a study of blood T cell repertoires in COVID-19. Using immunoSEQ multiplex PCR, the repertoire was profiled, and TCRdb retains in-frame clones only, with some absent. This sample has 65,000 to 95,000 clones, with approximately 91% found just once. Material for sequencing was peripheral blood. The receptors stem from a man between 70 and 80 years old with acute or convalescent COVID-19.

J is TRBJ1-1 and V is TRBV7-8; TRBD1 matches at 7 bases. Trimming removed 5 bases from V and 3 bases from J; junction bases left unmatched: 0. The CDR3 loop spans 12 amino acids. Germline loops: CDR1 SGHVS, CDR2 FQNEAQ. CDR3 loop: CASSTGDTEAFF. The CDR3 DNA follows: TGTGCCAGCAGCACAGGGGACACTGAAGCTTTCTTT.

This chain's CDR3 is CASSERVAGGFGTGELFF. The CDR3 DNA sequence: TGTGCCAGCAGTGAAAGAGTAGCCGGCGGGTTCGGCACCGGGGAGCTGTTTTTT. This rearrangement joins TRBV2 to TRBJ2-2; TRBD2 might be the D (5 bases). The length of the CDR3 is 18 residues. Trimming shortened V by 2 bases and J by 4 bases, and 20 bases separated the two germline ends. In germline, CDR1 is SNHLY, CDR2 FYNNEI.

J is TRBJ1-4 and V is TRBV6-5; 10 bases align to TRBD1. J lost 6 bases, V lost 0 bases, and 4 bases had no gene match. This CDR3 spans 16 amino acids. Germline lookup yields CDR1 MNHEY and CDR2 SVGAGI. CDR3 protein: CASSYSSTGGYEKLFF. CDR3 coding DNA: TGTGCCAGCAGTTACTCGTCGACAGGGGGCTATGAAAAACTGTTTTTT.

The sample holds one count of this clone. This sequence joins TRBV7-2 and TRBJ1-2; 9 nucleotides match TRBD1. V lost 5 bases to trimming and J lost 8 bases; unmatched junction nucleotides: 9. In germline, CDR1 is SGHTA, CDR2 FQGNSA. The CDR3 extends over 14 amino acids. The CDR3 bases are TGTGCCAGCAGCCTAACCCGGACAGGGGTAGGCTACACCTTC. Encoded protein: CASSLTRTGVGYTF.

V is TRBV7-2 and J is TRBJ1-6, with D possibly matching TRBD1 (5 bases). The CDR3 totals 13 residues. Per the germline V gene, CDR1 is SGHTA and CDR2 is FQGNSA. Trimming left V 5 bases short and J 13 bases short, with 15 bases between. The DNA of the CDR3 is TGTGCCAGCAGCCAACTTGGGGCCAAGCCCCTCCACTTT. This encodes CASSQLGAKPLHF.

The chain links TRBV3-1 (or the pseudogene TRBV3-2) to TRBJ1-1; 7 bases are shared with TRBD1. Germline V gene sequence: CDR1 LGHDT, CDR2 YNNKEL (reference sequence). The J segment lost 5 bases and the V segment lost 4 bases, leaving 7 bases of the junction unmatched. This CDR3 has 14 residues. The CDR3 DNA reads TGTGCCAGCAGCCGACAGGGTAGTCGTACTGAAGCTTTCTTT. Protein sequence: CASSRQGSRTEAFF.

The J gene is TRBJ2-1, the V gene TRBV4-3, with TRBD2 as a possible D gene (5 bases). This CDR3 spans 17 amino acids. Germline CDR1 LGHNA, CDR2 YSLEER. With 0 bases removed from V and 4 bases from J, the gap between germline ends came to 16 bases. This CDR3 is CASSQDLASTIYNEQFF. The DNA of the CDR3 is TGCGCCAGCAGCCAAGATTTGGCTAGCACTATTTACAATGAGCAGTTCTTC.